This TCR beta chain is from a study of T cells in Graves' hyperthyroidism and ophthalmopathy. Study-level findings and limits: Blood samples included most of the expanded thyroid clonotypes exceeding 0.001.

This clonotype was recorded at least ten times. Its antigen is currently unknown. This CDR3 is 13 amino acids long. V lost 6 bases and J 1 base, leaving 12 bases between the germline ends. The V gene's germline CDR1 is DFQATT and CDR2 SNEGSKA (reference sequence). TCR beta CDR3 region amplification was performed from RNA transcripts. With the HTBI primer set, the TCR CDR3 went through a first round of RT-PCR. TCRdb itself ran the multiplex PCR reads through MiXCR, one entry per CDR3 protein. The sample lists 350,000 or so distinct CDR3 sequences; about 18% were seen once. The rearrangement links TRBV20-1 to TRBJ1-1; D uncertain. The clonotype comes from a woman in her 30s with Graves' hyperthyroidism that later progressed to Graves' ophthalmopathy. Sequenced material: blood. The CDR3 loop is CSAVALKNTEAFF. In DNA form, the CDR3 reads TGCAGTGCCGTGGCACTAAAGAACACTGAAGCTTTCTTT.